Below, 8 T cell receptor beta chains from the same sample are listed, as sequenced in a study of T-cell reconstitution after alpha-beta-depleted transplantation in children. For TCRbeta, the library was prepared with unique molecular identifiers. TCRdb processed the PCR reads anew with MiXCR; each CDR3 protein has one entry. Of more than 300,000 distinct CDR3 sequences in the sample, around 15% were seen once. Sequences were derived from PBMCs, mostly from graft donor cells, sampled 360 days after TCRalphabeta/CD19-depleted stem cell transplant. The receptors were sampled from a male patient between 2 and 10 years old who had a stem cell transplant for acute lymphoblastic leukemia, so the T cells may come from the graft donor.

The table lists this clonotype with a few counts. The chain joins TRBV20-1 to TRBJ1-1; D ambiguous. CDR1 and CDR2 from the germline V gene are DFQATT and SNEGSKA (reference sequence). Trimming pared 5 bases from V and 4 bases from J, leaving 11 bases between. This CDR3 has 12 residues. CDR3 in DNA: TGCAGTGCTTACCAGGCTGTCACTGAAGCTTTCTTT. Its protein is CSAYQAVTEAFF.

This rearrangement joins TRBV28 to TRBJ2-7; unclear D gene. The CDR3 extends over 12 amino acids. Trimming removed 6 bases at V and 0 bases at J, with 6 bases between. Germline CDR1 is MDHEN and CDR2 is SYDVKM. In DNA, the CDR3 is TGTGCCAGCAGCCGATACTCCTACGAGCAGTACTTC. Translating gives CASSRYSYEQYF. The variable domain in full, completed from reference TRBV28 and TRBJ2-7, reads DVKVTQSSRYLVKRTGEKVFLECVQDMDHENMFWYRQDPGLGLRLIYFSYDVKMKEKGDIPEGYSVSREKKERFSLILESASTNQTSMYLCASSRYSYEQYFGPGTRLTVT.

This clonotype was seen more than once but under ten times. The V gene is TRBV9, the J gene TRBJ2-1; D is possibly TRBD1 (6 bases). The CDR3 length is 15 residues. V shed 5 bases and J shed 4 bases, with 16 bases lying between them. Germline V gives CDR1 SGDLS, CDR2 YYNGEE. CDR3 sequence: CASSYAGETYNEQFF. The CDR3 coding sequence is TGTGCCAGCAGTTATGCAGGGGAAACTTACAATGAGCAGTTCTTC.

J is TRBJ2-1 and V is TRBV9; 8 nucleotides match TRBD2. Unmatched junction bases numbered 15, after V lost 3 bases and J lost 4 bases. Germline CDR1 and CDR2: SGDLS and YYNGEE. CDR3 length: 18 residues. The CDR3 spells CASSGPRAPSGRYNEQFF. In nucleotides, the CDR3 is TGTGCCAGCAGCGGCCCCCGGGCCCCTAGCGGGCGGTACAATGAGCAGTTCTTC. The entire variable domain, with the rest obtained from reference TRBV9 and TRBJ2-1, is as follows: DSGVTQTPKHLITATGQRVTLRCSPRSGDLSVYWYQQSLDQGLQFLIQYYNGEERAKGNILERFSAQQFPDLHSELNLSSLELGDSALYFCASSGPRAPSGRYNEQFFGPGTRLTVL.

The chain uses TRBV6-2 or TRBV6-3 and TRBJ2-4; D is possibly TRBD1 (7 bases). Germline V CDR1 and CDR2: MNHEY, SVGEGT. Trimming pared 6 bases from V and 8 bases from J, leaving 17 bases between. There are 14 residues in the CDR3. The CDR3 region has the DNA TGTGCCAGCAGGAGAGACAGGGTAGCGGACATTCAGTACTTC. This encodes CASRRDRVADIQYF.

The rearrangement joins TRBV4-1 to TRBJ2-5; tentative D call: TRBD2 (5 bases). V was pared by 0 bases and J by 5 bases, with 16 bases between. The CDR3 covers 16 residues. Per the germline V gene, CDR1 is MGHRA and CDR2 is YSYEKL. The CDR3 reads CASSQDSRTRGETQYF. The CDR3 DNA is TGCGCCAGCAGCCAAGATTCACGGACCAGAGGGGAGACCCAGTACTTC.

This clonotype has a count of ten or more. The rearrangement links TRBV5-1 to TRBJ2-7; 9 nucleotides agree with TRBD1. The CDR3 runs 15 residues. V lost 4 bases to trimming and J lost 3 bases; unmatched junction nucleotides: 8. Germline values: CDR1 SGHRS, CDR2 YFSETQ. CDR3 sequence reads: CASSPGTGFGYEQYF. In nucleotides, the CDR3 is TGCGCCAGCAGCCCCGGGACAGGGTTTGGCTACGAGCAGTACTTC.

This clonotype was seen a few times. This chain joins TRBV20-1 and TRBJ2-5, with a weak D call TRBD2 (5 bases). The germline V and J ends were trimmed by 3 bases and 0 bases, with 8 bases remaining between them. The CDR3 totals 13 residues. Per the germline V gene, CDR1 is DFQATT and CDR2 is SNEGSKA (reference sequence). The CDR3 nucleotides read TGCAGTGCTAGTGGGGAGTACCAAGAGACCCAGTACTTC. It translates to CSASGEYQETQYF.